This T cell receptor (beta chain) was sequenced during a study of T cell repertoires in cytomegalovirus infection. This clonotype was detected a few times. Its antigen is unknown. One junction end disagrees with the germline gene, perhaps due to a read error. TCRdb re-called the reads with MiXCR, one entry per CDR3 protein. The table lists about 500,000 distinct CDR3 sequences, 33% of them singletons. Per germline, CDR1 MGHRA and CDR2 YSYEKL. The CDR3 loop spans 17 amino acids. Sequenced here: cultured PBMCs, sampled from culture after CMV antigen stimulation. J is TRBJ1-1 and V is TRBV4-1; D may be TRBD1 (5 bases). This receptor was taken from a human donor in good health (CMV status not recorded). Some clones in this sample may be carry-over from other donors' samples. The CDR3 nucleotides read TGTGCCAGCAGCCAAGATACGGGGGTGGGTCTGAACACTGAAGCTTTCTTT. Amino acids: CASSQDTGVGLNTEAFF.